The following is a T cell receptor (beta chain) sequence with its context. This clonotype was recorded a few times. Its specific antigen is unknown. The sample holds no much larger clone one base away, and base qualities are not on file. This sample was taken from a study of T cells in Graves' hyperthyroidism and ophthalmopathy (dated by TCRdb to between 2017 and 2020). Background on the whole study: Peripheral blood was collected at initial diagnosis, before any treatment. A discovery cohort of around 100 patients, approximately 44 with Graves' ophthalmopathy and more than 55 with stable Graves' hyperthyroidism, was used to find distinguishing TCR V-J signatures. Whether ophthalmopathy could be predicted prospectively was tested in an independent validation cohort made up of roughly 19 hyperthyroidism patients plus 17 patients who later progressed to ophthalmopathy. For training and testing, the 100 or so patients in the discovery cohort were randomly divided in a 7:3 ratio. Thyroid tissue and blood T-cell repertoires from roughly 6 Graves' hyperthyroidism patients were also compared in the study. After blood sampling, hyperthyroidism patients were treated with methimazole at a starting dose of 30 mg daily, and ophthalmopathy patients were treated with high-dose intravenous methylprednisolone. The paper describes TCR Vbeta CDR3 sequencing of 120 to 150 peripheral blood samples, made up of fewer than 50 ophthalmopathy patients, over 70 hyperthyroidism patients and 17 progressor patients. General study outcomes and caveats: Most expanded thyroid clonotypes (frequency above 0.001) were also found in blood, which suggests that blood repertoires may mirror thyroid immune responses. In cross-validation, a model built on a 13 V-J signature told ophthalmopathy apart from stable hyperthyroidism with approximately 90% sensitivity and approximately 84% specificity, and in testing the same model reached 80%/75%. Sample size was not statistically predetermined, and investigators were not blinded to group allocation. In validation, the model predicted progression to ophthalmopathy a median of 6.5 months before onset, with approximately 71% sensitivity and 72.22% specificity.

For this chain, trimming is 11 bases at the V end and 6 bases at the J end, and the number of junction bases without a gene match is 7. From cysteine to phenylalanine, the CDR3 is 12 amino acids long. Only CDR3 DNA remains: 36 bases, in frame from the first base. CDR1 and CDR2 were assigned from the germline V gene as SNHLY and FYNNEI. Amplification of TCR beta CDR3 regions was carried out from RNA transcripts. The TCR CDR3 was subjected to a first round of RT-PCR using the HTBI primer set and the Qiagen OneStep RT-PCR kit. Libraries were constructed in a second round of multiplex PCR, after which size selection and purification were carried out. The libraries were sequenced on an Illumina HiSeq2000 using paired-end 100 bp reads. As for how the authors treated the data: SOAPnuke was used to process the raw data, removing reads that contained adapters or uncalled bases, had a mean Phred below 15, or lacked an exact match to the constant primer or identifier. High-quality paired reads were merged using COPE v1.2.5, and each unique nucleotide sequence was defined as a clonotype. MiTCR v1.1 was used to align clonotypes to the IMGT TRBV, TRBD and TRBJ reference segments. The analysis included only V-J combinations with a frequency above 0.0001, which together covered about 99% of the repertoires. The TCS score was defined as F50 (clonal expansion) divided by E x V (chaos), with BLOSUM62-based TCRdist calculated between CDR3 peptides within each V-J. Welch's t-statistics and random forest reduced roughly 540 V-J features to about 13, which were used in a naive Bayes classifier (R e1071). TCRdb handled the public reads itself, with Q25 trimming in fastp and clone calling in MiXCR, and kept productive beta chains. Under each unique CDR3 protein, matching rows form one entry showing the most common genes and DNA. TCRdb, rather than the study authors, made the V and J calls. Across this sample there are about 740,000 distinct CDR3 sequences, with 12% to 15% seen only once. Roughly a tenth of the sample is taken by the ten largest.

Graves' hyperthyroidism was defined as stable when no progression to ophthalmopathy occurred over 18 months of follow-up. The hyperthyroidism patients were between 18 and 65 years old and newly diagnosed, with a disease duration of less than 2 months. Exclusion was applied to patients with uncontrolled infections, other autoimmune diseases, pregnancy or lactation. Diagnoses relied on clinical symptoms, serum thyroxine and TRAb, thyroid ultrasound and orbital computed tomography. Ficoll-Paque density gradient centrifugation was used to isolate PBMCs from approximately 10 ml of fresh peripheral blood. Total RNA was extracted with Trizol reagent, and quality was checked on an Agilent 2100 Bioanalyzer.

The clonotype originates from a woman younger than 30 with Graves' hyperthyroidism. The rearrangement joined TRBV2 to TRBJ1-5; 7 middle bases align to TRBD1. The specimen was blood. The DNA reads as follows: TGTGCCCCTCTCAGGGGGTCTCAGCCCCAGCATTTT. Translated, this gives CAPLRGSQPQHF.